The rows below give T cell receptor beta chains drawn from one sample of a study of shared clonotypes between healthy human individuals. Here immunoSEQ multiplex PCR was the method, and the copy in TCRdb shows in-frame clones only, minus some. The sample consists of more than 2,000,000 clones, more than 80% of them appearing once. The material sequenced was naive CD4+ T cells from PBMCs. Receptors were obtained from a man between 18 and 35 years old in good health. Some clones in this sample may be carry-over from other donors' samples. CDR3s leave out the opening cysteine and the closing phenylalanine or tryptophan.

j_gene	v_gene	CDR3aa
TRBJ2-2	TRBV7-3	ASSPRDYYHTNTGELF
TRBJ1-1	TRBV5-1	ASSLTQGTEAF
TRBJ2-1	TRBV18	ASSPAGGTGEQF
TRBJ1-2	TRBV5-6	ASSLYNDYGYT
TRBJ2-1	TRBV5-1	ASSQRERGYNEQF
TRBJ2-2	TRBV7-2	ASSLAKAANTGELF
TRBJ2-1	TRBV18	ASSSTSGSYNEQF
TRBJ2-6	TRBV6-6	ASSASSHLGANVLT
TRBJ2-3	TRBV7-6	ASSLGGRLADTQY
TRBJ2-5	TRBV5-1	ASSPTPQETQY
TRBJ2-1	TRBV18	ASSRWDRDNEQF
TRBJ2-6	TRBV5-1	ASFNGAGANVLT
TRBJ1-2	TRBV30	AWSAGSNYGYT
TRBJ2-1	TRBV5-1	ASSLGQNYNEQF
TRBJ2-1	TRBV5-1	ASRRGSEGYNEQF
TRBJ2-5	TRBV7-8	ASVTGYQETQY
TRBJ2-1	TRBV6-6	ASSYPGQGGYNEQF
TRBJ2-5	TRBV28	ASTQGQETQY
TRBJ2-5	TRBV9	ASSVVGQRQETQY
TRBJ2-1	TRBV7-2	ASTLTGYNEQF
TRBJ2-2	TRBV21-1	ASSSRHLHGELF
TRBJ2-2	TRBV7-3	ASSLDGGSGELF
TRBJ1-2	TRBV21-1	ASSKAEGGYGYT
TRBJ2-2	TRBV9	ASSVELASGELF
TRBJ2-1	TRBV19	ASSKGLAGSSYNEQF
TRBJ1-5	TRBV2	ASSAARGLSNQPQH
TRBJ2-5	TRBV18	ASSPLPGGETQY
TRBJ2-5	TRBV4-1	ASSQAGVQETQY
TRBJ1-1	TRBV6-5	ASSTQGAGTEAF
TRBJ1-4	TRBV5-1	ASSFGVEWTGAEKLF
TRBJ2-2	TRBV9	ASSAPGTSWTGELF
TRBJ2-3	TRBV6-4	ASSEIGSDTQY
TRBJ2-7	TRBV6-8	ASSPRLYYEQY
TRBJ2-7	TRBV6-1	ASSGWTGVYEQY
TRBJ2-7	TRBV7-2	ASSLDGLGEQY
TRBJ2-5	TRBV19	ASSPDFAREGGAQY
TRBJ2-2	TRBV7-2	ASSPQTGTGELF
TRBJ1-5	TRBV28	ASTKGTGTPQPQH
TRBJ2-7	TRBV25-1	ASSTGGDEQY
TRBJ1-2	TRBV28	ASSPPLGQGPGYT
TRBJ1-5	TRBV30	AWSVGGSSNQPQH
TRBJ2-3	TRBV28	ASSRKRWSSGSTDTQY
TRBJ2-5	TRBV10-3	AISDDREEETQY
TRBJ2-7	TRBV30	AWSRDPGRTA
TRBJ1-2	TRBV6-1	ASDGRGDGYT
TRBJ2-3	TRBV7-2	ASSLGLVPTDTQY
TRBJ2-5	TRBV27	ASSTQHTARGETQY
TRBJ2-5	TRBV11-2	ASSLEVQETQY
TRBJ1-6	TRBV28	ASTVVGGRGDSPLH
TRBJ2-3	TRBV12-5	ASGGQGSTDTQY